This T cell receptor beta chain was identified during a study of blood T cell repertoires in COVID-19. Whole-study context: The analysed material was cDNA or gDNA that came from T cells, B-cell-depleted T cells, or PBMCs.

The CDR3 extends over 16 amino acids. V shed 4 bases and J 5 bases; nucleotides not matched to a gene: 11. In germline, CDR1 is LNHDA, CDR2 SQIVND (reference sequence). TCRdb's copy holds only in-frame clones and misses some; the assay was immunoSEQ multiplex PCR. Of some 110,000 clones listed, around four fifths are singletons. Sequenced input: peripheral blood. The source is a woman aged 70-85 years with acute or convalescent COVID-19. V is TRBV19 and J is TRBJ1-5; 7 nucleotides line up with TRBD1. CDR3 in amino acids: CASSRPRTGRDQPQHF. The CDR3 bases are TGTGCCAGTAGTAGACCGCGGACAGGACGAGATCAGCCCCAGCATTTT.